Following are 21 T cell receptor beta chains from one sample sequenced in a study of blood T cell repertoires in COVID-19 (dated by TCRdb to the early 2020s). Libraries were built with the immunoSEQ multiplex PCR assay. Drawn from immuneACCESS, this table holds only the in-frame rearrangements with V and J called that TCRdb kept. Clones are partly lost; checked studies trace under half to an unresolved V gene and leave the rest unexplained. In this sample the table shows some 42,000 clones, almost 90% of which occur a single time. In total, the top ten clones hold approximately 3% of the sample. Sequencing input: peripheral blood. The origin of the receptors is a man between 50 and 59 years old with active COVID-19.

This chain links TRBV30 with TRBJ2-3; TRBD1 matches 8 bases. Germline loops: CDR1 GTSNPN, CDR2 SVGIG (reference sequence). This CDR3 spans 11 amino acids. The V and J ends lost 5 bases and 8 bases, in that order; junction bases with no gene match: 3. The CDR3 region has the DNA TGTGCCTGGGCAGGGGGCGGTACGCAGTATTTT. Its translation: CAWAGGGTQYF.

The chain combines TRBV2 with TRBJ2-3; D ambiguous. CDR3 size: 12 residues. In germline, CDR1 is SNHLY, CDR2 FYNNEI. The V end lost 5 bases, the J end lost 6 bases, and 9 bases lay between the germline ends. The CDR3: CASSPYVDTQYF. CDR3 DNA: TGTGCCAGCAGTCCCTATGTGGATACGCAGTATTTT. Based on the CDR3 plus reference TRBV2 and TRBJ2-3, the full variable domain is EPEVTQTPSHQVTQMGQEVILRCVPISNHLYFYWYRQILGQKVEFLVSFYNNEISEKSEIFDDQFSVERPDGSNFTLKIRSTKLEDSAMYFCASSPYVDTQYFGPGTRLTVL.

The V and J genes are TRBV19 and TRBJ1-4, with a weak D call TRBD1 (5 bases). Germline assignment: CDR1 LNHDA and CDR2 SQIVND (reference sequence). There are 17 residues in the CDR3. The V end lost 6 bases, the J end lost 0 bases, and 17 bases lay between the germline ends. CDR3 residues: CASRGGAKISTNEKLFF. For the CDR3, the DNA is TGTGCCAGTAGGGGAGGGGCGAAAATTTCAACTAATGAAAAACTGTTTTTT.

The CDR3 bases are TGCAGCGGGACCGGGACAACGGACGAAGCTTTCTTT. Amino acid sequence: CSGTGTTDEAFF. This chain links TRBV29-1 with TRBJ1-1, with D possibly matching TRBD1 (6 bases). From germline, CDR1 is SQVTM and CDR2 ANQGSEA. Trimming cost V 7 bases and J 8 bases, with 17 bases left between them. CDR3 length equals 12 residues. The complete variable domain, with remaining parts taken from reference TRBV29-1 and TRBJ1-1, reads SAVISQKPSRDICQRGTSLTIQCQVDSQVTMMFWYRQQPGQSLTLIATANQGSEATYESGFVIDKFPISRPNLTFSTLTVSNMSPEDSSIYLCSGTGTTDEAFFGQGTRLTVV.

This sequence joins TRBV4-1 and TRBJ1-6; perhaps TRBD1 as D (5 bases). Germline V gene lookup returns CDR1 MGHRA and CDR2 YSYEKL. The CDR3 spans 15 residues. Trimming removed 6 bases at V and 7 bases at J, with 16 bases between. The CDR3: CASRYLQGGNSPLHF. CDR3 in DNA: TGCGCCAGCAGATACCTCCAGGGCGGCAATTCACCCCTCCACTTT.

This chain links TRBV25-1 with TRBJ2-4, with D possibly being TRBD2 (5 bases). The CDR3 covers 14 residues. V was pared by 2 bases and J by 6 bases, with 11 bases between. The germline gives CDR1 MGHDK, CDR2 SYGVNS. The CDR3 DNA reads as TGTGCCAGCAGTGAAGGAGGAAAAAGAAACATTCAGTACTTC. Translation: CASSEGGKRNIQYF.

This clone has a single count. The rearrangement uses TRBV2 and TRBJ1-5, with TRBD1 identical over 7 bases. The germline V gene encodes CDR1 SNHLY and CDR2 FYNNEI. Trimming cost V 4 bases and J 2 bases; bases outside gene matches: 5. The CDR3 totals 15 residues. CDR3 region: CASSARQGGNQPQHF. Here the CDR3 DNA reads TGTGCCAGCAGTGCCCGACAGGGTGGCAATCAGCCCCAGCATTTT.

The chain employs TRBV27 and TRBJ2-7; maybe TRBD2 (6 bases). Trimming took off 2 bases at V and 3 bases at J, with 14 bases between the two ends. This CDR3 is 15 amino acids long. Per the germline V gene, CDR1 is MNHEY and CDR2 is SMNVEV (reference sequence). The CDR3 sequence is CASSLNLRGSYEQYF. As DNA, the CDR3 is TGTGCCAGCAGTTTAAATCTACGGGGGAGCTACGAGCAGTACTTC.

V is TRBV9 and J is TRBJ1-2, with a tentative D call TRBD1 (5 bases). CDR1 and CDR2 from the germline V gene are SGDLS and YYNGEE. V lost 5 bases, J lost 4 bases, and 18 bases lay in between. The CDR3 runs 15 residues. The CDR3 spells CASRDDSSSGYGYTF. Written as DNA, the CDR3 is TGTGCCAGCAGAGATGACAGCAGCTCAGGCTATGGCTACACCTTC.

The CDR3 sequence: CASKQDANTEAFF. The CDR3 nucleotides are TGCGCCAGCAAACAGGACGCTAACACTGAAGCTTTCTTT. The V gene is TRBV5-1, the J gene TRBJ1-1; perhaps TRBD1 as D (5 bases). Trimming removed 6 bases at V and 2 bases at J, with 11 bases between. The CDR3 consists of 13 residues. From germline, CDR1 is SGHRS and CDR2 YFSETQ. Full variable domain (missing parts from reference TRBV5-1 and TRBJ1-1): KAGVTQTPRYLIKTRGQQVTLSCSPISGHRSVSWYQQTPGQGLQFLFEYFSETQRNKGNFPGRFSGRQFSNSRSEMNVSTLELGDSALYLCASKQDANTEAFFGQGTRLTVV.

The rearrangement links TRBV10-3 to TRBJ2-2, with D unclear. With 4 bases removed from V and 6 bases from J, the gap between germline ends came to 9 bases. CDR3 length: 13 amino acids. In germline, CDR1 is ENHRY, CDR2 SYGVKD. The CDR3 protein is CAISGQVSGELFF. DNA of the CDR3: TGTGCCATCAGTGGCCAGGTTTCCGGGGAGCTGTTTTTT.

The V call is TRBV2, the J call TRBJ2-2, with D possibly TRBD2 on 5 matching bases. The CDR3 has 13 amino acids. V was clipped by 4 bases and J by 5 bases, with 8 bases between them. Germline assignment: CDR1 SNHLY and CDR2 FYNNEI. The DNA of the CDR3 is TGTGCCAGCAGTGCCACGGGGACCGGGGAGCTGTTTTTT. Its protein is CASSATGTGELFF.

This chain joins TRBV4-3 and TRBJ1-5, with TRBD1 matching over 7 bases. The germline CDR1 and CDR2 sequences are LGHNA and YSLEER. After removal of 5 bases from V and 3 bases from J, the junction contained 7 bases not matched to a gene. The CDR3 extends over 15 amino acids. CDR3 sequence reads: CASSVSTGYNQPQHF. The CDR3 bases are TGCGCCAGCAGCGTTTCGACAGGGTACAATCAGCCCCAGCATTTT.

The chain carries TRBV5-1 and TRBJ1-1, with D perhaps matching TRBD1 (6 bases). CDR1 and CDR2 (germline): SGHRS, YFSETQ. The CDR3 spans 14 residues. V lost 3 bases to trimming and J lost 11 bases, with 20 bases between them. The CDR3 sequence is CASSSRSGHSDAFF. The CDR3 DNA is TGCGCCAGCAGCTCCAGATCGGGACATTCGGATGCTTTCTTT.

This sequence joins TRBV11-2 and TRBJ2-1; the D gene is possibly TRBD2 (5 bases). The CDR3 length is 11 residues. CDR1 is SGHAT, CDR2 FQNNGV, per germline. V was shortened by 4 bases and J by 9 bases, with 7 bases between the two germline ends. The DNA of the CDR3 is TGTGCCAGCAGCTCTGGACTTGAGCAGTTCTTC. As protein: CASSSGLEQFF.

V gene TRBV6-5 combines with J gene TRBJ2-5, with 8 bases that match TRBD2. The germline V gene encodes CDR1 MNHEY and CDR2 SVGAGI. V dropped 7 bases and J dropped 5; count of bases not matched to a gene: 9. This CDR3 contains 14 residues. This chain's CDR3 is CASIPGRGEETQYF. The CDR3 nucleotides read TGTGCCAGCATCCCCGGGAGGGGAGAGGAGACCCAGTACTTC.

V is TRBV10-3 and J is TRBJ2-1; 16 bases fit TRBD2. J lost 7 bases, V lost 5 bases, and 11 bases had no gene match. The CDR3 covers 18 residues. CDR1 and CDR2 from the germline V gene are ENHRY and SYGVKD. The CDR3, as DNA: TGTGCCATCAGTAACGCCGGGACTAGCGGGGGGGCCGGGAATGAGCAGTTCTTC. Protein: CAISNAGTSGGAGNEQFF.

The chain links TRBV6-2 or TRBV6-3 to TRBJ2-5; TRBD2 might be the D (5 bases). Between the trimmed V and J ends, which lost 0 bases and 4 bases, there was a span of 15 bases. The CDR3 runs 16 residues. Germline-derived CDR1 and CDR2 are MNHEY and SVGEGT. The CDR3 DNA reads TGTGCCAGCAGTTACTCCCTAGGACGGGGTGGAGAGACCCAGTACTTC. Amino acids: CASSYSLGRGGETQYF.

The chain combines TRBV6-5 with TRBJ1-3; D remains unclear. V lost 5 bases and J 8 bases, leaving 16 bases between the germline ends. CDR3 length: 14 residues. Germline V gene sequence: CDR1 MNHEY, CDR2 SVGAGI. The CDR3 DNA is TGTGCCAGCAGTCCACTCGGTAGCGGGGACACCATATATTTT. Protein: CASSPLGSGDTIYF.

The rearrangement uses TRBV7-9 and TRBJ1-2; a weak D match, TRBD1 (5 bases). Germline-derived CDR1 and CDR2 are SEHNR and FQNEAQ (reference sequence). Trimming removed 5 bases from V and 5 bases from J, with 9 bases in between. There are 12 residues in the CDR3. Here the CDR3 DNA reads TGTGCCAGCAGCCAGACAGAATATGGCTACACCTTC. Translated: CASSQTEYGYTF.

This clone was picked up one time. The chain carries TRBV7-2 and TRBJ1-1, with 9 bases matching TRBD1. Germline trimming cut 5 bases from V and 6 bases from J; bases unmatched to any gene: 10. Germline loops: CDR1 SGHTA, CDR2 FQGNSA. CDR3 length equals 15 residues. The CDR3 DNA reads as TGTGCCAGCAGCCCAGCCGGGACAGGGACCTCTGAAGCTTTCTTT. Translating gives CASSPAGTGTSEAFF.